Presented here are 5 T cell receptor beta chains from one specimen sequenced in a study of shared clonotypes between healthy human individuals. Assay used: immunoSEQ multiplex PCR; TCRdb lists only in-frame clones, some missing. This table has around 650,000 clones, roughly 96% appearing once. It was CD45RO-negative cells, positively selected for CCR7, that made up naive CD8 cells, with terminally differentiated effector memory CD45RA+ cells excluded. Sequenced sample: naive CD8+ T cells sorted from blood. The receptors were sampled from a woman aged 25 to 45 in good health.

This chain connects TRBV4-1 to TRBJ1-5; 7 bases fit TRBD1. Germline V gives CDR1 MGHRA, CDR2 YSYEKL. Trimming took 1 base from V and 4 from J; bases not matched to a gene: 7. The CDR3 loop spans 16 amino acids. CDR3 coding DNA: TGCGCCAGCAGCCAAGGTGGGACAGCCTCTAATCAGCCCCAGCATTTT. Translation gives CASSQGGTASNQPQHF.

The chain couples TRBV19 to TRBJ2-7; perhaps TRBD1 as D (6 bases). V was clipped by 10 bases and J by 5 bases, with 18 bases between them. The CDR3 has 13 residues. CDR1 LNHDA and CDR2 SQIVND come from the germline V gene (reference sequence). CDR3 nucleotide sequence: TGTGCCACCACGGGACACCGGGTCAACGAGCAGTACTTC. Amino acids: CATTGHRVNEQYF.

The rearrangement links TRBV28 to TRBJ2-1, with 10 bases that match TRBD2. CDR3 length: 16 residues. Germline CDR1 reads MDHEN; CDR2 reads SYDVKM. V shed 8 bases and J 9 bases; nucleotides not matched to a gene: 16. CDR3: CASHTAASGSRGEQFF. Written as DNA, the CDR3 is TGTGCCAGCCACACCGCGGCTAGCGGGAGTAGAGGTGAGCAGTTCTTC.

This clone was seen just once. This sequence joins TRBV28 and TRBJ1-1; 10 bases map to TRBD1. The CDR3 sequence is 15 residues long. Germline CDR1 and CDR2: MDHEN and SYDVKM. The V gene end was trimmed by 5 bases and the J gene end by 6 bases; junction bases not matched to a gene: 9. CDR3 loop: CASSRPTGGGAEAFF. CDR3 nucleotide sequence: TGTGCCAGCAGTAGGCCGACAGGGGGCGGGGCTGAAGCTTTCTTT.

The chain recombines TRBV19 with TRBJ1-5; 8 nucleotides agree with TRBD1. Trimming took 7 bases from V and 4 from J; bases not matched to a gene: 6. The CDR3 runs 14 residues. CDR1 and CDR2 (germline): LNHDA, SQIVND (reference sequence). This chain's CDR3 is CASNHRGLNQPQHF. The CDR3 nucleotides read TGTGCCAGTAATCACAGGGGGTTGAATCAGCCCCAGCATTTT.